The T cell receptor (beta chain) described here comes from a study of blood T cells in healthy people across ages. This clonotype occurred a few times. Total RNA extracted from each sample amounted to at least 6 micrograms. Through a sample-barcoded 5' primer and a J-beta primer mix, a second PCR was run for roughly 6 to 11 cycles. TCRdb reprocessed the 5' RACE reads via MiXCR and lists one record per CDR3 protein. In the table there are a few hundred thousand distinct CDR3 sequences, around 29% of which are singletons. Germline V gene data show CDR1 as MNHEY and CDR2 as SVGAGI. Trimming pared 2 bases from V and 7 bases from J, leaving 8 bases between. This CDR3 comprises 13 residues.

The origin of this receptor is a woman aged 70-85 years in good health. The chain couples TRBV6-5 to TRBJ2-2; D call uncertain. The sequencing input was blood. CDR3 sequence: CASSYTGNGELFF. The CDR3 nucleotides read TGTGCCAGCAGTTACACGGGTAACGGGGAGCTGTTTTTT.